This entry lists 19 T cell receptor beta chains sequenced from one sample in a study of patients and donors after allogeneic stem cell transplantation (dated by TCRdb to 2020 to 2021). Library generation was performed with RT-PCR. Sequencing took place on a NextSeq 550. TCRdb reran the public reads through fastp at Q25 and MiXCR, keeping productive beta chains. Duplicate CDR3 protein sequences are folded into a single record with the most common DNA and genes. This sample is represented by about 960,000 distinct CDR3 sequences; under 20% of them were singletons. The ten largest make up 5% to 6.5% of the sample. Sequencing used blood, either unsorted or a sorted T cell fraction (not recorded which). These TCRs come from a human donor who was either an allogeneic HSCT recipient or a stem cell or donor lymphocyte infusion donor (not recorded which). It is not recorded whose cells these are; they may come from a transplant donor.

Only a few counts were recorded for this clonotype. The CDR3 protein is CASSLTDSFSGNTIYF. For the CDR3, the DNA is TGTGCCAGCAGCCTTACCGACTCGTTCTCTGGAAACACCATATATTTT. This chain links TRBV12-3 or TRBV12-4 with TRBJ1-3; D unresolved. Trimming removed 6 bases at V and 0 bases at J, with 15 bases between. The CDR3 is 16 amino acids.

This clonotype was found a few times. Here the CDR3 reads CATSAPGQAGNQPQHF. In DNA form, the CDR3 reads TGTGCCACCAGTGCCCCAGGGCAGGCAGGCAATCAGCCCCAGCATTTT. The rearrangement uses TRBV24-1 and TRBJ1-5; weak D call: TRBD1 (5 bases). The CDR3 loop spans 16 amino acids. V shed 5 bases and J shed 2 bases, with 15 bases lying between them. Germline V gene data show CDR1 as KGHDR and CDR2 as SFDVKD.

V is TRBV6-5 and J is TRBJ2-7; 8 nucleotides align to TRBD2. CDR1 and CDR2 (germline): MNHEY, SVGAGI. After removal of 3 bases from V and 0 bases from J, the junction contained 10 bases not matched to a gene. The CDR3 is 17 residues long. The CDR3 DNA reads TGTGCCAGCAGTTATGGGGGGAGCGGGAGCTACTCCTACGAGCAGTACTTC. Its translation is CASSYGGSGSYSYEQYF.

This chain uses TRBV6-5 with TRBJ1-5, with D possibly being TRBD1 (6 bases). The ends were cut back, 4 bases at V and 7 bases at J, with 11 bases in the middle. The CDR3 has 13 amino acids. CDR1 and CDR2 (germline): MNHEY, SVGAGI. CDR3 in DNA: TGTGCCAGCAGTTGGACAGACGGACAGCCCCAGCATTTT. Its protein product is CASSWTDGQPQHF.

There are a few counts of this clonotype. The chain combines TRBV5-1 with TRBJ2-1; 7 bases are a match to TRBD1. Trimming took 4 bases from V and 6 from J; bases not matched to a gene: 10. The CDR3 runs to 15 residues. Germline CDR1 is SGHRS and CDR2 is YFSETQ. The chain's CDR3 is CASSPGQTPSNEQFF. For the CDR3, the DNA is TGCGCCAGCAGCCCGGGACAGACCCCTAGCAATGAGCAGTTCTTC.

The V gene is TRBV29-1, the J gene TRBJ2-1; 9 nucleotides align to TRBD1. The CDR3 covers 14 residues. J gave up 6 bases and V 7 bases, and 10 bases lay outside the gene matches. Germline V lookup: CDR1 SQVTM, CDR2 ANQGSEA. The CDR3 is CSGAGTGSRNEQFF. The CDR3 DNA reads as TGCAGCGGAGCCGGGACAGGGTCTCGCAATGAGCAGTTCTTC.

This clonotype was seen at least ten times. The chain is built from TRBV24-1 and TRBJ2-1; no firm D call. Between the trimmed V and J ends, which lost 7 bases and 7 bases, there was a span of 16 bases. The germline V gene has CDR1 KGHDR and CDR2 SFDVKD. The CDR3 has 14 residues. This chain's CDR3 is CATSARLATNEQFF. The CDR3 nucleotides read TGTGCCACCAGCGCGAGACTGGCTACTAATGAGCAGTTCTTC.

This clonotype was observed many times. V is TRBV5-1 and J is TRBJ2-3; no definite D call. CDR1 and CDR2 (germline): SGHRS, YFSETQ. Trimming pared 3 bases from V and 6 bases from J, leaving 11 bases between. This CDR3 spans 13 amino acids. CDR3 sequence reads: CASSSRTTDTQYF. For the CDR3, the DNA is TGCGCCAGCAGCTCCCGGACCACCGATACGCAGTATTTT.

Only a few counts were recorded for this clonotype. The rearrangement uses TRBV11-2 and TRBJ1-6; 7 bases agree with TRBD1. The ends lost 5 bases at V and 7 bases at J; junction bases unmatched: 14. Germline loops: CDR1 SGHAT, CDR2 FQNNGV. CDR3 size: 17 residues. CDR3 nucleotide sequence: TGTGCCAGCAGCCTAAGCAGGTTGGACAGGAGGAATTCACCCCTCCACTTT. Translation gives CASSLSRLDRRNSPLHF. Supplemented by reference TRBV11-2 and TRBJ1-6, the full variable domain reads EAGVAQSPRYKIIEKRQSVAFWCNPISGHATLYWYQQILGQGPKLLIQFQNNGVVDDSQLPKDRFSAERLKGVDSTLKIQPAKLEDSAVYLCASSLSRLDRRNSPLHFGNGTRLTVT.

The chain joins TRBV6-4 to TRBJ2-3; D call uncertain. CDR3 length: 14 residues. Germline-derived CDR1 and CDR2 are MRHNA and SNTAGT. V gave up 8 bases and J gave up 1 base, with 13 bases separating them. For the CDR3, the DNA is TGTGCCAGCCCGATTGGCCTCCGCACAGATACGCAGTATTTT. It yields the protein CASPIGLRTDTQYF.

The chain combines TRBV11-3 with TRBJ1-1; D is unclear. The V gene's germline CDR1 is SGHNT and CDR2 YENEEA. This CDR3 region has 14 residues. V lost 5 bases and J lost 1, with 11 bases in between. Here the CDR3 DNA reads TGTGCCAGCAGCCGTCTAAAGCGGAACACTGAAGCTTTCTTT. As protein: CASSRLKRNTEAFF.

This clonotype has at least ten counts. The V and J genes are TRBV12-3 or TRBV12-4 and TRBJ2-2; no definite D call. This CDR3 has 14 amino acids. The V gene lost 5 bases and the J gene lost 2 bases, with 9 bases spanning the gap. The CDR3 DNA is TGTGCCAGCAGTCCCCGTTTAAACACCGGGGAGCTGTTTTTT. Protein: CASSPRLNTGELFF.

The CDR3 is CASSTPNSPLHF. CDR3 in DNA: TGTGCCAGTAGTACGCCAAATTCACCCCTCCACTTT. The chain is built from TRBV19 and TRBJ1-6; D is ambiguous. V lost 4 bases and J 7 bases, leaving 5 bases between the germline ends. The V gene's germline CDR1 is LNHDA and CDR2 SQIVND (reference sequence). The CDR3 has 12 residues.

V and J are TRBV12-3 or TRBV12-4 and TRBJ1-6; D is unresolved. CDR3 length: 14 residues. The germline V and J ends were trimmed by 6 bases and 9 bases, with 15 bases remaining between them. In nucleotides, the CDR3 is TGTGCCAGCAGGCCCGGGATTTGGGGTTCACCCCTCCACTTT. Its protein is CASRPGIWGSPLHF.

This clonotype turned up a few times. V and J are TRBV4-2 and TRBJ2-3, with 8 bases aligning to TRBD2. Germline CDR1 is LGHNA and CDR2 is YNFKEQ. CDR3 size: 16 residues. V gave up 1 base and J gave up 2 bases; unmatched junction bases: 5. DNA of the CDR3: TGTGCCAGCAGCCAAGGGGAGCGGGGGAACACAGATACGCAGTATTTT. It translates to CASSQGERGNTDTQYF.

V is TRBV4-1 and J is TRBJ2-7; D not resolved. V lost 2 bases, J lost 1 base, and 6 bases lay in between. The V gene's germline CDR1 is MGHRA and CDR2 YSYEKL. The CDR3 spans 13 residues. The CDR3 DNA is TGCGCCAGCAGCCAAATGGGTTCCTACGAGCAGTACTTC. This encodes CASSQMGSYEQYF.

This chain's CDR3 is CASSLVSQGYGYTF. Written as DNA, the CDR3 is TGTGCCAGCAGCTTAGTATCACAGGGGTATGGCTACACCTTC. This chain links TRBV7-2 with TRBJ1-2; TRBD1 matches at 7 bases. The CDR3 totals 14 residues. From germline, CDR1 is SGHTA and CDR2 FQGNSA. V trimming: 1 base; J trimming: 5 bases; junction bases outside the gene matches: 4.

The chain combines TRBV7-2 with TRBJ2-1; 11 nucleotides align to TRBD2. Germline CDR1 SGHTA, CDR2 FQGNSA. The CDR3 sequence is 16 residues long. V lost 5 bases and J lost 2; bases outside the gene matches: 5. The CDR3 nucleotides read TGTGCCAGCAGCACTTATAGCGGGGGGGCCTACAATGAGCAGTTCTTC. Its translation: CASSTYSGGAYNEQFF.

The chain is built from TRBV7-3 and TRBJ2-3, with 8 bases lining up with TRBD2. CDR1 and CDR2 (germline): SGHTA, FQGTGA. V shed 7 bases and J 3 bases; nucleotides not matched to a gene: 9. CDR3 length: 15 amino acids. CDR3: CASTATSGRTDTQYF. CDR3 DNA: TGTGCCAGCACCGCCACTAGCGGCAGGACAGATACGCAGTATTTT.